The TCR beta chain under discussion was sequenced for a study of blood T cell repertoires in COVID-19. Overall study: T cells, B-cell-depleted T cells, or PBMCs provided the cDNA or gDNA that served as material.

The CDR3 extends over 15 amino acids. Per the germline V gene, CDR1 is MNHEY and CDR2 is SVGAGI. V dropped 3 bases and J dropped 5 bases, with 11 bases sitting between them. Source study methods: The assay estimated nucleated cells by amplifying reference gene primers. Sequencing used immunoSEQ multiplex PCR; TCRdb keeps in-frame clones, though not all of them. V and J calls and clone size are as listed in that table; D and trimming were resolved from the DNA. The sample shows some 120,000 clones, about 86% of them seen only once. The V gene is TRBV6-5, the J gene TRBJ1-6, with D tentatively TRBD1 (5 bases). The sequenced sample was peripheral blood. This TCR was sampled from a woman aged 50 to 60 with acute or convalescent COVID-19. The CDR3 DNA sequence: TGTGCCAGCAGTTATAGGGGAGGGGATAATTCACCCCTCCACTTT. It codes for CASSYRGGDNSPLHF.